This entry lists 19 T cell receptor beta chains sequenced from one sample in a study of shared clonotypes between healthy human individuals. The method was immunoSEQ multiplex PCR; TCRdb's version includes in-frame clones alone and lacks a portion of them. The sample includes around 2.5 million clones, over 85% of them seen just once. Sequencing was performed on naive CD4+ T cells from PBMCs. As for subset: CD45RA+ positively selected. The receptors here all came from a young man in good health. Some clones in this sample may be carry-over from other donors' samples.

This rearrangement joins TRBV29-1 to TRBJ1-2; a possible D gene is TRBD1 (5 bases). The CDR3 sequence is 11 residues long. Germline V gene lookup returns CDR1 SQVTM and CDR2 ANQGSEA. V lost 4 bases to trimming and J lost 7 bases, with 10 bases between them. The CDR3 reads CSVGGGSGYTF. The CDR3, as DNA: TGCAGCGTTGGGGGGGGATCTGGCTACACCTTC.

The gene calls are TRBV28 and TRBJ2-1; 8 bases match TRBD2. Germline V gives CDR1 MDHEN, CDR2 SYDVKM. The CDR3 is 15 amino acids. The J segment lost 6 bases and the V segment lost 4 bases, leaving 8 bases of the junction unmatched. This chain's CDR3 is CASSSAGVRTNEQFF. CDR3 sequence (DNA): TGTGCCAGCAGTTCAGCGGGAGTCAGAACCAATGAGCAGTTCTTC.

As to this clone: This same CDR3 is encoded by further DNA sequences in the sample. The chain carries TRBV6-6 and TRBJ2-1; D remains ambiguous. The CDR3 is 13 amino acids. Germline V lookup: CDR1 MNHNY, CDR2 SVGAGI (reference sequence). The ends were cut back, 0 bases at V and 6 bases at J, with 6 bases in the middle. Written as DNA, the CDR3 is TGTGCCAGCAGTTACTCACAAGGCAATGAGCAGTTCTTC. Translation: CASSYSQGNEQFF.

The gene calls are TRBV28 and TRBJ2-7; 10 bases map to TRBD2. There are 16 residues in the CDR3. Per the germline V gene, CDR1 is MDHEN and CDR2 is SYDVKM. The junction had 13 bases not matched to a gene; V was cut back by 4 bases and J by 7 bases. CDR3 amino acids: CASSSPAGGPSGEQYF. The CDR3 region has the DNA TGTGCCAGCAGTTCCCCAGCGGGAGGGCCTTCAGGGGAGCAGTACTTC.

The chain carries TRBV7-2 and TRBJ2-3, with TRBD1 identical over 11 bases. CDR1 and CDR2 (germline): SGHTA, FQGNSA. The CDR3 is 14 residues long. V was clipped by 7 bases and J by 5 bases; unmatched bases: 5. The chain's CDR3 is CASTGQGAGDTQYF. CDR3 coding DNA: TGTGCCAGCACCGGACAGGGGGCAGGAGATACGCAGTATTTT.

The rearrangement uses TRBV5-1 and TRBJ2-5; TRBD1 matches 7 bases. The DNA end is more similar to TRBJ2-7, so the J call may be wrong. Germline V gives CDR1 SGHRS, CDR2 YFSETQ. The CDR3 consists of 14 residues. The CDR3 region has the DNA TGCGCCAGCAGCTGGGGACAGCAAACTGGCGAGCAGTACTTC. Encoded protein: CASSWGQQTGEQYF.

The chain recombines TRBV7-3 with TRBJ2-7, with TRBD1 matching 9 bases. After removal of 2 bases from V and 3 bases from J, the junction contained 5 bases not matched to a gene. This CDR3 region has 15 residues. Germline V CDR1 and CDR2: SGHTA, FQGTGA. This CDR3 reads CASSLGTGKLYEQYF. The CDR3 DNA is TGTGCCAGCAGCTTAGGGACAGGGAAACTCTACGAGCAGTACTTC.

The rearrangement links TRBV30 to TRBJ2-1; the match to TRBD1 covers 8 bases. Germline values: CDR1 GTSNPN, CDR2 SVGIG (reference sequence). This CDR3 contains 15 residues. After removal of 5 bases from V and 3 bases from J, the junction contained 9 bases not matched to a gene. As DNA, the CDR3 is TGTGCCTGGGGCCCCCGGGACAGGCGCTACAATGAGCAGTTCTTC. Its translation: CAWGPRDRRYNEQFF.

A remark on this clone: The same CDR3 is also encoded by other DNA sequences in this sample. The chain combines TRBV5-1 with TRBJ1-3; D gene ambiguous. V lost 0 bases and J 0 bases, leaving 7 bases between the germline ends. Germline lookup yields CDR1 SGHRS and CDR2 YFSETQ. This CDR3 region has 15 residues. CDR3 sequence: CASSLAGNSGNTIYF. CDR3 in DNA: TGCGCCAGCAGCTTGGCTGGCAACTCTGGAAACACCATATATTTT.

For the CDR3, the DNA is TGTGCCAGCAGCAAAAGAGGCCAGGGCTCGAGGATCAATCAGCCCCAGCATTTT. It translates to CASSKRGQGSRINQPQHF. The chain couples TRBV7-2 to TRBJ1-5; D might be TRBD1 (5 bases). The CDR3 is 18 residues long. V shed 5 bases and J shed 3 bases, with 23 bases lying between them. Germline CDR1 SGHTA, CDR2 FQGNSA. The variable domain in full, completed from reference TRBV7-2 and TRBJ1-5, reads GAGVSQSPSNKVTEKGKDVELRCDPISGHTALYWYRQSLGQGLEFLIYFQGNSAPDKSGLPSDRFSAERTGGSVSTLTIQRTQQEDSAVYLCASSKRGQGSRINQPQHFGDGTRLSIL.

The chain couples TRBV28 to TRBJ1-5, with D maybe TRBD1 (5 bases). Germline loops: CDR1 MDHEN, CDR2 SYDVKM. V shed 7 bases and J shed 6 bases, with 13 bases lying between them. The CDR3 is made up of 13 amino acids. The CDR3 bases are TGTGCCAGCACCCGATCGGGGGTTCAGCCCCAGCATTTT. Translation: CASTRSGVQPQHF.

V gene TRBV6-5 combines with J gene TRBJ2-7, with D maybe TRBD2 (5 bases). V dropped 5 bases and J dropped 5 bases, with 19 bases sitting between them. CDR1 is MNHEY, CDR2 SVGAGI, per germline. The CDR3 totals 15 residues. CDR3 residues: CASSPSGSSPDEQYF. In DNA form, the CDR3 reads TGTGCCAGCAGTCCCTCGGGATCCTCTCCGGACGAGCAGTACTTC.

For this clone: Distinct nucleotide sequences in the sample also encode this CDR3. The chain has TRBV5-1 and TRBJ1-1, with D uncertain. The CDR3 is 13 amino acids. The germline V and J ends were trimmed by 4 bases and 1 base, with 8 bases remaining between them. CDR1 and CDR2 from the germline V gene are SGHRS and YFSETQ. CDR3 loop: CASSPRENTEAFF. CDR3 bases: TGCGCCAGCAGCCCACGGGAGAACACTGAAGCTTTCTTT.

The chain recombines TRBV28 with TRBJ2-7; 12 bases fit TRBD2. This CDR3 has 15 amino acids. The J segment lost 3 bases and the V segment lost 5 bases, leaving 5 bases of the junction unmatched. CDR1 and CDR2 (germline): MDHEN, SYDVKM. CDR3 DNA sequence: TGTGCCAGCAGTATAGGACTAGCGGGAAGCTACGAGCAGTACTTC. This sequence encodes CASSIGLAGSYEQYF.

The CDR3 region is CASSLVRTGAFNQPQHF. The DNA of the CDR3 is TGTGCCAGCAGTTTGGTTAGGACCGGGGCCTTCAATCAGCCCCAGCATTTT. V is TRBV28 and J is TRBJ1-5; possibly TRBD1 for D (5 bases). Germline assignment: CDR1 MDHEN and CDR2 SYDVKM. The CDR3 runs 17 residues. The germline V and J ends were trimmed by 3 bases and 3 bases, with 18 bases remaining between them.

The chain uses TRBV30 and TRBJ1-5; a possible D gene is TRBD1 (5 bases). V lost 0 bases to trimming and J lost 4 bases, with 7 bases between them. There are 13 residues in the CDR3. Germline-derived CDR1 and CDR2 are GTSNPN and SVGIG (reference sequence). CDR3 nucleotide sequence: TGTGCCTGGAGTGTACAGGAAAATCAGCCCCAGCATTTT. Protein sequence: CAWSVQENQPQHF.

V usage is TRBV25-1 and J usage is TRBJ1-4; tentatively, D is TRBD1 (5 bases). The CDR3 has 11 residues. Germline CDR1 reads MGHDK; CDR2 reads SYGVNS. Deletions cut 3 bases from V and 14 bases from J, with 10 bases between. The CDR3 DNA follows: TGTGCCAGCAGTGAGGGGCCCGGGCTGTTTTTT. Protein product: CASSEGPGLFF.

There are a few counts of this clone. This chain connects TRBV6-5 to TRBJ1-2; no clear D gene. The ends were cut back, 5 bases at V and 8 bases at J, with 12 bases in the middle. Germline CDR1 is MNHEY and CDR2 is SVGAGI. The CDR3 contains 12 residues. CDR3 sequence (DNA): TGTGCCAGCAGTACGACCTGGGAGGGCTACACCTTC. Residues: CASSTTWEGYTF.

The V gene is TRBV4-2, the J gene TRBJ2-5; 9 bases agree with TRBD2. The CDR3 consists of 15 residues. V lost 4 bases to trimming and J lost 2 bases; unmatched junction nucleotides: 5. Germline V gene data show CDR1 as LGHNA and CDR2 as YNFKEQ. The CDR3 spells CASSPLAGEQETQYF. In DNA form, the CDR3 reads TGTGCCAGCAGCCCCTTAGCGGGAGAGCAAGAGACCCAGTACTTC.